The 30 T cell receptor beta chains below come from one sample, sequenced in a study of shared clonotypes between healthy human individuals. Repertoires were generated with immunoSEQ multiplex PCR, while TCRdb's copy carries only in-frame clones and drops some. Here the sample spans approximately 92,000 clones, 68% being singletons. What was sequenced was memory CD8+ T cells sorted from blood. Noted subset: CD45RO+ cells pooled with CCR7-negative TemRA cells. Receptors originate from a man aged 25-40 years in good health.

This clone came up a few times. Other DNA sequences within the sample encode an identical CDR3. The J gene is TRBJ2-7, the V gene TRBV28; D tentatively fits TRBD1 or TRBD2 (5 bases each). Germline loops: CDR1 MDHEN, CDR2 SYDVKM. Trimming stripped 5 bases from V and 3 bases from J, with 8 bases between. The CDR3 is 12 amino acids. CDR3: CASSGTVYEQYF. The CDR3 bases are TGTGCCAGCAGTGGGACGGTCTACGAGCAGTACTTC. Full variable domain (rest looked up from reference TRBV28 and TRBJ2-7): DVKVTQSSRYLVKRTGEKVFLECVQDMDHENMFWYRQDPGLGLRLIYFSYDVKMKEKGDIPEGYSVSREKKERFSLILESASTNQTSMYLCASSGTVYEQYFGPGTRLTVT.

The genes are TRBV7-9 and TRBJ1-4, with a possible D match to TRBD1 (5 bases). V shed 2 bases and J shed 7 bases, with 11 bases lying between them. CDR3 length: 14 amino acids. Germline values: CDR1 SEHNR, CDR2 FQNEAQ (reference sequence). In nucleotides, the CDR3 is TGTGCCAGCAGCTTAACCTTGGGGCCTGAAAAACTGTTTTTT. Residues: CASSLTLGPEKLFF.

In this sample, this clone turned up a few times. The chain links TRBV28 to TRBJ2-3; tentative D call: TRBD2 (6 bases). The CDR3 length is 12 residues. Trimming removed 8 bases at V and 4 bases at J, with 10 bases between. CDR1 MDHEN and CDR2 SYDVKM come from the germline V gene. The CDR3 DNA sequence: TGTGCCAGCTTGAGCGGGCCAGATACGCAGTATTTT. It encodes CASLSGPDTQYF. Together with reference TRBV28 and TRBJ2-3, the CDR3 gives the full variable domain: DVKVTQSSRYLVKRTGEKVFLECVQDMDHENMFWYRQDPGLGLRLIYFSYDVKMKEKGDIPEGYSVSREKKERFSLILESASTNQTSMYLCASLSGPDTQYFGPGTRLTVL.

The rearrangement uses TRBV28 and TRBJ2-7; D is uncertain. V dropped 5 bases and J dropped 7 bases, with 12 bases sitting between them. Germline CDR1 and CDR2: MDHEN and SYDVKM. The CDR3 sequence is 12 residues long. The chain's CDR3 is CASSPHVGEQYF. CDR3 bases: TGTGCCAGCAGTCCTCATGTCGGGGAGCAGTACTTC.

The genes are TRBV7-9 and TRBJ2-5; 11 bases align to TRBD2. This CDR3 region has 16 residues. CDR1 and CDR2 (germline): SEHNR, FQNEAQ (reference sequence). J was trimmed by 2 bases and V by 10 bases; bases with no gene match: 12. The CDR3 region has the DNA TGTGCCATAACAGGACGACTAGCGGGAAATCAAGAGACCCAGTACTTC. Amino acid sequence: CAITGRLAGNQETQYF.

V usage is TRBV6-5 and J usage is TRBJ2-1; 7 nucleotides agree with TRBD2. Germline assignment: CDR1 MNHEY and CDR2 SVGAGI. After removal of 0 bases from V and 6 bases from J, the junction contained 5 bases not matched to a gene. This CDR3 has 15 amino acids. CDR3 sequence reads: CASSYSGGSGNEQFF. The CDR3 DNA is TGTGCCAGCAGTTACTCGGGGGGGTCGGGCAATGAGCAGTTCTTC.

The CDR3 protein is CASSRGLDSEKLFF. The CDR3 DNA reads TGTGCCAGCAGTCGAGGACTGGACAGTGAAAAACTGTTTTTT. The rearrangement links TRBV27 to TRBJ1-4, with D possibly being TRBD1 (6 bases). The CDR3 spans 14 residues. The V end lost 5 bases, the J end lost 7 bases, and 14 bases lay between the germline ends. Germline CDR1 is MNHEY and CDR2 is SMNVEV (reference sequence). Drawing the rest from reference TRBV27 and TRBJ1-4, the complete variable domain is EAQVTQNPRYLITVTGKKLTVTCSQNMNHEYMSWYRQDPGLGLRQIYYSMNVEVTDKGDVPEGYKVSRKEKRNFPLILESPSPNQTSLYFCASSRGLDSEKLFFGSGTQLSVL.

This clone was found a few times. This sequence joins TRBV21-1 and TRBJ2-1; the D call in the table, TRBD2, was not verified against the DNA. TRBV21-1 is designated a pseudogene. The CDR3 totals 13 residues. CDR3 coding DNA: TGTGCCAGCAGCGACCGGGAGGACGCTGAGCAGTTCTTC. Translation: CASSDREDAEQFF.

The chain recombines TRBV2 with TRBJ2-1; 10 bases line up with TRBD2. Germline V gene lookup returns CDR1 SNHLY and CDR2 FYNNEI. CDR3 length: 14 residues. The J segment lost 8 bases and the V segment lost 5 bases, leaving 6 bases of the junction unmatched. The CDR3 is CASSSGRGNDEQFF. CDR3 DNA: TGTGCCAGCAGTAGCGGGAGGGGAAACGATGAGCAGTTCTTC.

CDR3 sequence: CASSVDSSMNTEAFF. The DNA of the CDR3 is TGTGCCAGCAGCGTGGACAGCAGCATGAACACTGAAGCTTTCTTT. The gene calls are TRBV9 and TRBJ1-1, with D possibly TRBD1 on 6 matching bases. The V end lost 2 bases, the J end lost 0 bases, and 11 bases lay between the germline ends. Germline lookup yields CDR1 SGDLS and CDR2 YYNGEE. The CDR3 is made up of 15 amino acids. Full variable domain (outside the CDR3, taken from reference TRBV9 and TRBJ1-1): DSGVTQTPKHLITATGQRVTLRCSPRSGDLSVYWYQQSLDQGLQFLIQYYNGEERAKGNILERFSAQQFPDLHSELNLSSLELGDSALYFCASSVDSSMNTEAFFGQGTRLTVV.

The chain's CDR3 is CASSVPGGGNEQFF. The CDR3 region has the DNA TGTGCCAGCAGCGTTCCGGGAGGAGGCAATGAGCAGTTCTTC. J is TRBJ2-1 and V is TRBV9; 7 nucleotides align to TRBD2. Germline V gives CDR1 SGDLS, CDR2 YYNGEE. J lost 6 bases, V lost 2 bases, and 5 bases had no gene match. The CDR3 spans 14 residues.

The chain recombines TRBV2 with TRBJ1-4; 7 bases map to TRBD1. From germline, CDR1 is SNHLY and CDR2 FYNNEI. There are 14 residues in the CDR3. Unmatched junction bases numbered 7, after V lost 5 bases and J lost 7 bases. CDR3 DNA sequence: TGTGCCAGCAGTCGGACAGGATCAAGTGAAAAACTGTTTTTT. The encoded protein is CASSRTGSSEKLFF. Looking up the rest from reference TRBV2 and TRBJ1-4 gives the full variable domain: EPEVTQTPSHQVTQMGQEVILRCVPISNHLYFYWYRQILGQKVEFLVSFYNNEISEKSEIFDDQFSVERPDGSNFTLKIRSTKLEDSAMYFCASSRTGSSEKLFFGSGTQLSVL.

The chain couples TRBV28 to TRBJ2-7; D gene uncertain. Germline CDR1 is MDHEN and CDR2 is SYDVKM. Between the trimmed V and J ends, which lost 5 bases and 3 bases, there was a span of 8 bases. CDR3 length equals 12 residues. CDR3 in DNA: TGTGCCAGCAGTATTACGGACTACGAGCAGTACTTC. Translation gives CASSITDYEQYF.

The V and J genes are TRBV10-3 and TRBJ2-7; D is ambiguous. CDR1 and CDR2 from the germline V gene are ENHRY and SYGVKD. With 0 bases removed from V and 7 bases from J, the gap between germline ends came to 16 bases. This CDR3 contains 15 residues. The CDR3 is CAISESVGSPREQYF. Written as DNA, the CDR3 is TGTGCCATCAGTGAGTCGGTAGGCTCTCCGCGGGAGCAGTACTTC.

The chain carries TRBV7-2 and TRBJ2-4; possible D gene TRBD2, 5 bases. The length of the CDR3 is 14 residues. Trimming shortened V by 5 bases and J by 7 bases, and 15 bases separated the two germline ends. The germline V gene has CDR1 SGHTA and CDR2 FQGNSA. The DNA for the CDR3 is TGTGCCAGCAGCCCCAGAGCGGTTATCAACATTCAGTACTTC. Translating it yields CASSPRAVINIQYF.

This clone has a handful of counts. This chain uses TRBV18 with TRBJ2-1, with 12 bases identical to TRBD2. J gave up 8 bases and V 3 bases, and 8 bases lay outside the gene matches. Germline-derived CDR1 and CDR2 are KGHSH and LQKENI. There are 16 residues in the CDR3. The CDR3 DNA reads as TGTGCCAGCTCACCCAGCGGACTAGCGGGAATGCATGAGCAGTTCTTC. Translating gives CASSPSGLAGMHEQFF. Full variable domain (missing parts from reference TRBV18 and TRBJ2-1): NAGVMQNPRHLVRRRGQEARLRCSPMKGHSHVYWYRQLPEEGLKFMVYLQKENIIDESGMPKERFSAEFPKEGPSILRIQQVVRGDSAAYFCASSPSGLAGMHEQFFGPGTRLTVL.

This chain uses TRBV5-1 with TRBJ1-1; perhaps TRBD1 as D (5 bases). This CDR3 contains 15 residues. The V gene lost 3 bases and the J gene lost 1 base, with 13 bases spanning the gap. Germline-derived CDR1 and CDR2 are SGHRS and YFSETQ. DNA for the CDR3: TGCGCCAGCAGCTCGCGGGGACGGACGAACACTGAAGCTTTCTTT. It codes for CASSSRGRTNTEAFF.

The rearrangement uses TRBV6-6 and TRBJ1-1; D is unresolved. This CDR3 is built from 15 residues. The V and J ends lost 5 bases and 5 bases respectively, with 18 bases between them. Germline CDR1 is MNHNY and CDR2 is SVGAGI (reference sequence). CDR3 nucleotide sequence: TGTGCCAGCAGTGACGCCCTGGCAACGGAGACTGAAGCTTTCTTT. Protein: CASSDALATETEAFF.

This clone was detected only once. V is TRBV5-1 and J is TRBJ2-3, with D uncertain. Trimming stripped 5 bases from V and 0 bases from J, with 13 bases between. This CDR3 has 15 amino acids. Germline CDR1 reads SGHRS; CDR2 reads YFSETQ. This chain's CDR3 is CASSLNLPSTDTQYF. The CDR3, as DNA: TGCGCCAGCAGTTTGAACCTACCTAGCACAGATACGCAGTATTTT.

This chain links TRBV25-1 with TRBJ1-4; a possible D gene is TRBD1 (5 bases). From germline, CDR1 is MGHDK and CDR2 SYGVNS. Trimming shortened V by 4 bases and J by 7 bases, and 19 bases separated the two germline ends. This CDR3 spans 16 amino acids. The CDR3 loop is CASSAQTGTRGEKLFF. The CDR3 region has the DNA TGTGCCAGCAGTGCCCAGACCGGGACGCGGGGTGAAAAACTGTTTTTT. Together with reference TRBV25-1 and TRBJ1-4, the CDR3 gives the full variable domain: EADIYQTPRYLVIGTGKKITLECSQTMGHDKMYWYQQDPGMELHLIHYSYGVNSTEKGDLSSESTVSRIRTEHFPLTLESARPSHTSQYLCASSAQTGTRGEKLFFGSGTQLSVL.

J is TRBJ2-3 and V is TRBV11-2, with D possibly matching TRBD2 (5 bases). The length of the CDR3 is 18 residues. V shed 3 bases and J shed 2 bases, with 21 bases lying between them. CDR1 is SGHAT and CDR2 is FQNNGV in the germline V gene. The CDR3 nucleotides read TGTGCCAGCAGCTTGCCACTACTTAGCGAGACTTACACAGATACGCAGTATTTT. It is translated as CASSLPLLSETYTDTQYF.

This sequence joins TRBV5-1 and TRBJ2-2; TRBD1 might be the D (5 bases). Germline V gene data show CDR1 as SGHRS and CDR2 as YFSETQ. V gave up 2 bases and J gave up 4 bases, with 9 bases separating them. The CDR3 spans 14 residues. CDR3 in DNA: TGCGCCAGCAGCTTCAAGGGGTCCACCGGGGAGCTGTTTTTT. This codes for CASSFKGSTGELFF.

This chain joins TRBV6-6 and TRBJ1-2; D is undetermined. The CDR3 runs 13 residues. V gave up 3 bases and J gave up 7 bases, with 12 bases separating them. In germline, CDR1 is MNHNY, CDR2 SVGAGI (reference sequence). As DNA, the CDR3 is TGTGCCAGCAGTTATGCCCTAAGCCGTGGCTACACCTTC. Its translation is CASSYALSRGYTF.

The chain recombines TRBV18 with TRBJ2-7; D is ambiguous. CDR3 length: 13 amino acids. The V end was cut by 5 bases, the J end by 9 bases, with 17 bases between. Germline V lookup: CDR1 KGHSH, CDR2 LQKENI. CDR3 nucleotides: TGTGCCAGCTCAAGGGAAGAAGGGTTTTTGCAGTACTTC. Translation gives CASSREEGFLQYF. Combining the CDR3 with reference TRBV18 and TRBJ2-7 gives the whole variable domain NAGVMQNPRHLVRRRGQEARLRCSPMKGHSHVYWYRQLPEEGLKFMVYLQKENIIDESGMPKERFSAEFPKEGPSILRIQQVVRGDSAAYFCASSREEGFLQYFGPGTRLTVT.

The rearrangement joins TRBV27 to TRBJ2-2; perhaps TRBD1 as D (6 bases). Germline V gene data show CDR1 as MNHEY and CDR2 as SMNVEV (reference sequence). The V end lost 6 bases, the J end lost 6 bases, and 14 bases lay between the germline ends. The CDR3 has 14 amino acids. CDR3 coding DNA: TGTGCCAGCAGCTACTCGTCAGGGGCCGGGGAGCTGTTTTTT. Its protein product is CASSYSSGAGELFF.

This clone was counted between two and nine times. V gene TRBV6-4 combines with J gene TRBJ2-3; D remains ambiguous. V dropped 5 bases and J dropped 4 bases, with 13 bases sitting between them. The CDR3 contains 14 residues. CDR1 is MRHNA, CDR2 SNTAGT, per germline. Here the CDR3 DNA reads TGTGCCAGCAGTCGTGCTCCTGACGCAGATACGCAGTATTTT. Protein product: CASSRAPDADTQYF.

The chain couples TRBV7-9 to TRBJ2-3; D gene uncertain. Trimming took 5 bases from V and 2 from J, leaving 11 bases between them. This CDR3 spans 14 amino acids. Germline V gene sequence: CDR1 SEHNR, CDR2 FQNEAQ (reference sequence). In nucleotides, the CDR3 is TGTGCCAGCAGCCCAAACCGGTTCACAGATACGCAGTATTTT. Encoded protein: CASSPNRFTDTQYF.

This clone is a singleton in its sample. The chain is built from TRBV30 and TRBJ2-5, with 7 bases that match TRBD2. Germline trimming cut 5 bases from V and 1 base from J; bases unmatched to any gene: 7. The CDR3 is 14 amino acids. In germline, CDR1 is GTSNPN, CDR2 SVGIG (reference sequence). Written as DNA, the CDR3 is TGTGCCTGGGCCCGGGAGGCGGGCCAAGAGACCCAGTACTTC. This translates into CAWAREAGQETQYF.

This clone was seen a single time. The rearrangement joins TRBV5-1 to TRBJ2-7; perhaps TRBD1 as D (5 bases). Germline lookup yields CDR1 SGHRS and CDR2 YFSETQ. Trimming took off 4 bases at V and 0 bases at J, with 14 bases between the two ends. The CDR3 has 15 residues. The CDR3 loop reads CASSSPQVHSYEQYF. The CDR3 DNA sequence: TGCGCCAGCAGCAGCCCACAGGTACACTCCTACGAGCAGTACTTC.

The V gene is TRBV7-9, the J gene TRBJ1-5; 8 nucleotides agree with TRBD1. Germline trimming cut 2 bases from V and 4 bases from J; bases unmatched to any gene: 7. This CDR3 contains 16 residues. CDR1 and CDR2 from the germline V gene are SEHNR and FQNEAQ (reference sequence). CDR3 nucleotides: TGTGCCAGCAGCTTAATCGGACAGGGCTTGAATCAGCCCCAGCATTTT. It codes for CASSLIGQGLNQPQHF. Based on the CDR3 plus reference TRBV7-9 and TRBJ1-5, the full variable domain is DTGVSQNPRHKITKRGQNVTFRCDPISEHNRLYWYRQTLGQGPEFLTYFQNEAQLEKSRLLSDRFSAERPKGSFSTLEIQRTEQGDSAMYLCASSLIGQGLNQPQHFGDGTRLSIL.